Sequencing of this T cell receptor beta chain was carried out in a study of shared clonotypes between healthy human individuals. Study background: Three plates were used per donor for CD4 naive, three for CD4 memory, two for CD8 naive and one for CD8 memory.

With V trimmed by 4 bases and J by 3 bases, 7 bases remained unmatched. The CDR3 length is 15 residues. Germline V gene data show CDR1 as SGHRS and CDR2 as YFSETQ. This clone was detected once. Its antigen is not identified. There were only Caucasian adults among the donors, and all lived in Nashville, Tennessee. Assay: immunoSEQ multiplex PCR; the TCRdb copy retains only in-frame clones and omits some. The sample has approximately 2,000,000 clones; 80% to 95% are singletons. Findings of the study overall: Generation probabilities of non-shared clonotypes were lower (relative to those shared by all four donors). Clonotype sharing among donors, it was expected, would be affected by sequencing depth.

The sequencing input was naive CD4+ T cells from PBMCs. Subset specified: CD45RA+ positively selected. The sequence came from a man aged 18-30 years in good health. Some clones in this sample may be carry-over from other donors' samples. This chain joins TRBV5-1 and TRBJ2-3; 8 bases fit TRBD2. This CDR3 reads CASSPGGSKTDTQYF. The CDR3 DNA reads as TGCGCCAGCAGCCCGGGGGGGAGTAAGACAGATACGCAGTATTTT.